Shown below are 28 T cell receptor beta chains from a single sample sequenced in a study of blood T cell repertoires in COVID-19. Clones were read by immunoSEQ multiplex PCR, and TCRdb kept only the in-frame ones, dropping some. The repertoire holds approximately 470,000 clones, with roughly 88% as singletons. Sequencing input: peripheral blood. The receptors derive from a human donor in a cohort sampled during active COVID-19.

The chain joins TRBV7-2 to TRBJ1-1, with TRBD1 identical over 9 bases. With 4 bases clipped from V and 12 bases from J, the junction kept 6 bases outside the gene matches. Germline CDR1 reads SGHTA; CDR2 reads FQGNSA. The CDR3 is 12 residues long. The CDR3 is CASSSPGQGPFF. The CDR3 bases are TGTGCCAGCAGCTCGCCGGGACAGGGACCTTTCTTT.

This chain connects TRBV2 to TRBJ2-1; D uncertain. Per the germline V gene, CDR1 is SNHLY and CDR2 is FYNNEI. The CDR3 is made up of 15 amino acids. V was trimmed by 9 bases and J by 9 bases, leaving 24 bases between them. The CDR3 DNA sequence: TGTGCCAGTATGAGAAGTCAAATGATAGAGCCTGAGCAGTTCTTC. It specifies CASMRSQMIEPEQFF.

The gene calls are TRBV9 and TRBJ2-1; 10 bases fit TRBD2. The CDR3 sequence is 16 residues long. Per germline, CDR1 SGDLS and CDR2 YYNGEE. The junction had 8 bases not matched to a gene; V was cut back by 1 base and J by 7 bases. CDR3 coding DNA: TGTGCCAGCAGCGTAACTAGCGGGATCTTCCTGAATGAGCAGTTCTTC. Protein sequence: CASSVTSGIFLNEQFF.

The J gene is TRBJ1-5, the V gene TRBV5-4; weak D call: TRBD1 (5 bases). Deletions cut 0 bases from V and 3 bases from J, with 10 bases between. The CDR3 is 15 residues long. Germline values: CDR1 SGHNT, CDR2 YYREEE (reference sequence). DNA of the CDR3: TGTGCCAGCAGCTTGGCCCCAGGGCCCAATCAGCCCCAGCATTTT. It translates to CASSLAPGPNQPQHF.

The CDR3 DNA sequence: TGTGCCAGCAGCTTAGTAGAGGGTGATCAGCCCCAGCATTTT. Its protein product is CASSLVEGDQPQHF. The gene calls are TRBV7-6 and TRBJ1-5; D gene uncertain. This CDR3 comprises 14 residues. Trimming pared 1 base from V and 5 bases from J, leaving 9 bases between. Looked up from germline, CDR1 is SGHVS and CDR2 is FNYEAQ.

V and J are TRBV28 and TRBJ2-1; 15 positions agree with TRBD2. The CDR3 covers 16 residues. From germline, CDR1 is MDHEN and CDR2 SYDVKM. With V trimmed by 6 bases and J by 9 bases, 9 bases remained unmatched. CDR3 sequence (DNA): TGTGCCAGCAGCGGGACTAGCGGGAGGCGGTCTCGTGAGCAGTTCTTC. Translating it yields CASSGTSGRRSREQFF.

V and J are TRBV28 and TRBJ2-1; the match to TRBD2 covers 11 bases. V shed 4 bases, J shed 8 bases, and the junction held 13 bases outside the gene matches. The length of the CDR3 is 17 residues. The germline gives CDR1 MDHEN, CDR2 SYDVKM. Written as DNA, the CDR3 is TGTGCCAGCAGTTCCCCCCTTAATAGCGGGAGGGCCGATGAGCAGTTCTTC. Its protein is CASSSPLNSGRADEQFF.

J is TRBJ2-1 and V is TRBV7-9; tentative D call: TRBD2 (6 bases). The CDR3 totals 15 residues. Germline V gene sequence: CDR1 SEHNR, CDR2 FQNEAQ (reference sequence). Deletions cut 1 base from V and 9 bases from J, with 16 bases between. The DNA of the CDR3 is TGTGCCAGCAGCTTAGGCCAATCACTAGCCAGTGAGCAGTTCTTC. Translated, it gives CASSLGQSLASEQFF. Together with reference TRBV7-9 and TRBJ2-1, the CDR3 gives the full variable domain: DTGVSQNPRHKITKRGQNVTFRCDPISEHNRLYWYRQTLGQGPEFLTYFQNEAQLEKSRLLSDRFSAERPKGSFSTLEIQRTEQGDSAMYLCASSLGQSLASEQFFGPGTRLTVL.

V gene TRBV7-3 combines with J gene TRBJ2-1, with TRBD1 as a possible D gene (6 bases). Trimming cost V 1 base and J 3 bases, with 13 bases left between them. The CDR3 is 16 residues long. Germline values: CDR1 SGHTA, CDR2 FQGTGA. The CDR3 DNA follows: TGTGCCAGCAGCTTAAATCAGGGGAGCCGCTACAATGAGCAGTTCTTC. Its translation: CASSLNQGSRYNEQFF.

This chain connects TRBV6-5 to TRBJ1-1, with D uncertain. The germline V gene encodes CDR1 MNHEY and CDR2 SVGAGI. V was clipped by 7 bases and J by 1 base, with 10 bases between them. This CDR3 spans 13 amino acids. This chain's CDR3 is CASKVEKNTEAFF. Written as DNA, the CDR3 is TGTGCCAGCAAGGTGGAGAAGAACACTGAAGCTTTCTTT.

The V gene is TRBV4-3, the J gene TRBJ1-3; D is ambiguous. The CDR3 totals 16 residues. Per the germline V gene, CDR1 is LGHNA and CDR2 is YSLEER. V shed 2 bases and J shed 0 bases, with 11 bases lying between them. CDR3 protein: CASSQRERGSGNTIYF. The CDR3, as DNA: TGCGCCAGCAGCCAAAGGGAACGGGGCTCTGGAAACACCATATATTTT.

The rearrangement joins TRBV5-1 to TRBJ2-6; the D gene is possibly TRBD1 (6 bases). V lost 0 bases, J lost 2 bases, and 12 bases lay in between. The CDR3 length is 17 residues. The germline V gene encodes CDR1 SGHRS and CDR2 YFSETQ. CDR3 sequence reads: CASSLELPGAGANVLTF. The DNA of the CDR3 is TGCGCCAGCAGCTTGGAACTCCCAGGGGCTGGGGCCAACGTCCTGACTTTC.

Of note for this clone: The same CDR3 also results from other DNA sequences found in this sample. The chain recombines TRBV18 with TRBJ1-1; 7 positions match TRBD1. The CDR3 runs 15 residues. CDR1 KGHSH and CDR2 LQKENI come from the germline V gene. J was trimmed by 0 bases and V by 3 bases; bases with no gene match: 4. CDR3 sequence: CASSPRTGMNTEAFF. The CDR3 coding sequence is TGTGCCAGCTCACCCCGGACAGGCATGAACACTGAAGCTTTCTTT.

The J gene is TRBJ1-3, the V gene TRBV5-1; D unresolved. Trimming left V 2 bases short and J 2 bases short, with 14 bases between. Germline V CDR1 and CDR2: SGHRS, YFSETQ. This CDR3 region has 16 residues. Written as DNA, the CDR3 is TGCGCCAGCAGCTTTTATAGTCGCGGTCCTGGAAACACCATATATTTT. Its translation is CASSFYSRGPGNTIYF.

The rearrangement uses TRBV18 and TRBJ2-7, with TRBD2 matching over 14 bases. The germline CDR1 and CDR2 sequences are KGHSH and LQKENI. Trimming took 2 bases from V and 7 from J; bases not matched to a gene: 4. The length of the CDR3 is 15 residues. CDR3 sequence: CASSPETSGRGEQYF. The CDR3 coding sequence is TGTGCCAGCTCACCAGAGACTAGCGGGAGGGGTGAGCAGTACTTC. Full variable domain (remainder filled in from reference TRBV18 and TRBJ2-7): NAGVMQNPRHLVRRRGQEARLRCSPMKGHSHVYWYRQLPEEGLKFMVYLQKENIIDESGMPKERFSAEFPKEGPSILRIQQVVRGDSAAYFCASSPETSGRGEQYFGPGTRLTVT.

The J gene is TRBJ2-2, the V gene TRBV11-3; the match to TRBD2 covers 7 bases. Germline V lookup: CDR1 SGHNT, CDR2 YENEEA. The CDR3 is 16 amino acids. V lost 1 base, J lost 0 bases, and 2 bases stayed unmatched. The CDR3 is CASSLVSGANTGELFF. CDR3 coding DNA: TGTGCCAGCAGCTTAGTCAGCGGGGCGAACACCGGGGAGCTGTTTTTT.

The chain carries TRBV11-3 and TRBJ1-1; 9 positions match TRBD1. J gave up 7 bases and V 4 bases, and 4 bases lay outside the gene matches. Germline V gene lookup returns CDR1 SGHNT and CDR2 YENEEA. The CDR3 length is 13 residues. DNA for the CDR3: TGTGCCAGCAGCTCCGGGACAGGGCGTGAAGCTTTCTTT. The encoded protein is CASSSGTGREAFF.

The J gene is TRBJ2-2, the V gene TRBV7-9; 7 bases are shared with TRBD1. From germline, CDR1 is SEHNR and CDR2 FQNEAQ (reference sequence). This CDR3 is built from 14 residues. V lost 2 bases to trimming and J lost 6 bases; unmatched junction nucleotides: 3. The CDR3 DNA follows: TGTGCCAGCAGCTTACAGGGGGTCGCCGGGGAGCTGTTTTTT. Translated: CASSLQGVAGELFF.

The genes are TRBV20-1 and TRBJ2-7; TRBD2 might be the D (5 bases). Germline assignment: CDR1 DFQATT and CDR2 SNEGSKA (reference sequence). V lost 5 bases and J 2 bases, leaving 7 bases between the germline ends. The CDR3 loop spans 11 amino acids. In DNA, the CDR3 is TGCAGTGCTTTCGGGGCCTACGAGCAGTACTTC. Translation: CSAFGAYEQYF.

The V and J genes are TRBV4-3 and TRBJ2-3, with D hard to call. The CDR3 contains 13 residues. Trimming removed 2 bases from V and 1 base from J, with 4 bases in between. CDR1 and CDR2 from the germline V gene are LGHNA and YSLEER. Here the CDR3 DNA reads TGCGCCAGCAGCCAACTACGCACAGATACGCAGTATTTT. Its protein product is CASSQLRTDTQYF.

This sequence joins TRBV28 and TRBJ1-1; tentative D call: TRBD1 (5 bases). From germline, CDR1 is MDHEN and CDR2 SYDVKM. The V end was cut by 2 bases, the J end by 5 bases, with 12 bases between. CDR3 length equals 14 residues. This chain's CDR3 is CASSLGAGRTEAFF. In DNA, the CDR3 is TGTGCCAGCAGTTTAGGGGCAGGGCGAACTGAAGCTTTCTTT.

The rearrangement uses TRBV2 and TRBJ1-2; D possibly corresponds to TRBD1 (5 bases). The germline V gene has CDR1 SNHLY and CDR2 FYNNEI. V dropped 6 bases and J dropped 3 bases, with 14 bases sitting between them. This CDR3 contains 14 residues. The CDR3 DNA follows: TGTGCCAGCAGGTATGGGACGGGAGACTATGGCTACACCTTC. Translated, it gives CASRYGTGDYGYTF.

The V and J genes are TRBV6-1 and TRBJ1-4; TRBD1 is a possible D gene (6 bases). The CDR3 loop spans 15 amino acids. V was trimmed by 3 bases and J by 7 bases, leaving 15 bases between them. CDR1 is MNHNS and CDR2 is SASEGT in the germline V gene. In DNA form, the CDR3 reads TGTGCCAGCAGTGACCCCAGGGGCTGGGGTGAAAAACTGTTTTTT. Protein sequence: CASSDPRGWGEKLFF.

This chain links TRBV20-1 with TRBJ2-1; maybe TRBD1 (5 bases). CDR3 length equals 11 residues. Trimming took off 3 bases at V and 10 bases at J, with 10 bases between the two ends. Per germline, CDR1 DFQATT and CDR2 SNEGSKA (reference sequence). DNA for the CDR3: TGCAGTGCTAGTTATGCAGGGGAGCAGTTCTTC. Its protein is CSASYAGEQFF.

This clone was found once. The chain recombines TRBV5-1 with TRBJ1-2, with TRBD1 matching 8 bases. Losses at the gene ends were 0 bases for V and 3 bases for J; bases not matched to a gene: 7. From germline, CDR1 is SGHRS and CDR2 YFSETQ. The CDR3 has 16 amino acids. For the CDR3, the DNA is TGCGCCAGCAGCTTGGATGAGGACAGGGCGGACTATGGCTACACCTTC. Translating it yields CASSLDEDRADYGYTF.

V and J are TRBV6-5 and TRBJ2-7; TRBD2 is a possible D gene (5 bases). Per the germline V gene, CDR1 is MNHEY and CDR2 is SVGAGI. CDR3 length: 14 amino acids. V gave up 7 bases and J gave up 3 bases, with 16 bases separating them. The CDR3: CASNPPGSFYEQYF. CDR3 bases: TGTGCCAGCAACCCACCGGGATCTTTCTACGAGCAGTACTTC.

For the CDR3, the DNA is TGTGCCAGCTCACCAACCCGGGACAGCAATGCGCCCCAGCATTTT. It specifies CASSPTRDSNAPQHF. This chain uses TRBV18 with TRBJ1-5, with 7 bases fitting TRBD1. CDR1 is KGHSH, CDR2 LQKENI, per germline. CDR3 length equals 15 residues. V lost 2 bases, J lost 9 bases, and 10 bases stayed unmatched.

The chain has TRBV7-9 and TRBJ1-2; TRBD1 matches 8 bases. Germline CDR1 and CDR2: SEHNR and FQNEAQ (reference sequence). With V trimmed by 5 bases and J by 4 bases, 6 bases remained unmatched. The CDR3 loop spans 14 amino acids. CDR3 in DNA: TGTGCCAGCAGCACCTTAACAGGGGGCTATGGCTACACCTTC. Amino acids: CASSTLTGGYGYTF.